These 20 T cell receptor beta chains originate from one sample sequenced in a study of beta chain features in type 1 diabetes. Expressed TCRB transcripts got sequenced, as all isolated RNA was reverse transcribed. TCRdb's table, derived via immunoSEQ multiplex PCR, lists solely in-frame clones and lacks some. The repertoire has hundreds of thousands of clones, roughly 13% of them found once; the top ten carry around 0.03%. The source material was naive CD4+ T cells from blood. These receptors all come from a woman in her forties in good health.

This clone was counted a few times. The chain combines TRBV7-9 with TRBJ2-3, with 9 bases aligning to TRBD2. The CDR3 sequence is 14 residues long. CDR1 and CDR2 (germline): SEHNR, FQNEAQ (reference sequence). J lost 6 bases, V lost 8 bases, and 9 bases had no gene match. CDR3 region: CASGARGGEDTQYF. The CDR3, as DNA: TGTGCCAGCGGTGCGCGGGGGGGAGAGGATACGCAGTATTTT.

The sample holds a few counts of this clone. CDR3 sequence reads: CASSEGQGSNEQFF. CDR3 bases: TGCGCCAGCAGTGAGGGACAGGGGTCCAATGAGCAGTTCTTC. This chain uses TRBV10-1 with TRBJ2-1; 9 bases line up with TRBD1. J gave up 6 bases and V 2 bases, and 2 bases lay outside the gene matches. From germline, CDR1 is WNHNN and CDR2 SYGVQD (reference sequence). The CDR3 totals 14 residues.

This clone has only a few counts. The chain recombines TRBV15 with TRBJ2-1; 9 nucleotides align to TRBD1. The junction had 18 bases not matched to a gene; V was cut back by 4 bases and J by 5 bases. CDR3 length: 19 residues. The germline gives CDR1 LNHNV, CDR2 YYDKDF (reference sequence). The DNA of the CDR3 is TGTGCCACCAGCACAAACCTATTATCCGGGACAGGGATGGACAATGAGCAGTTCTTC. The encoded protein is CATSTNLLSGTGMDNEQFF.

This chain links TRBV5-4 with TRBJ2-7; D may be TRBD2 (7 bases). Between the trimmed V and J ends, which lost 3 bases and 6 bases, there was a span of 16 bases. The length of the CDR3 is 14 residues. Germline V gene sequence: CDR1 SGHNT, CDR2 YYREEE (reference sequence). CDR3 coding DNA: TGTGCCAGCAGCTCCCGGCGGGGGCTGGGCGAGCAGTACTTC. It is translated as CASSSRRGLGEQYF.

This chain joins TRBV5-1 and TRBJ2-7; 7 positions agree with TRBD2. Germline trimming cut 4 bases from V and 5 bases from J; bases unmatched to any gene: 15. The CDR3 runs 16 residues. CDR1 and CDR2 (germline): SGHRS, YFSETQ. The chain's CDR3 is CASSLAEGRGFHEQYF. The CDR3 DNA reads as TGCGCCAGCAGCCTCGCGGAGGGGAGGGGATTCCACGAGCAGTACTTC.

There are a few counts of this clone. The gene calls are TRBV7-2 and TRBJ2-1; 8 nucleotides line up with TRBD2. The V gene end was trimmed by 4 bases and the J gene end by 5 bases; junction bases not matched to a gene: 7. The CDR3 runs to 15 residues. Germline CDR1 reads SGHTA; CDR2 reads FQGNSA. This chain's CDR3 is CASSSRGGHDNEQFF. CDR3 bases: TGTGCCAGCAGCTCCCGGGGGGGCCACGACAATGAGCAGTTCTTC.

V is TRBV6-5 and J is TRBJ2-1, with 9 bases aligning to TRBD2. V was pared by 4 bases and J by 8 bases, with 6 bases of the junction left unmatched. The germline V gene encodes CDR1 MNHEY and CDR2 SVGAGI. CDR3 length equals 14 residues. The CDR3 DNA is TGTGCCAGCAGTTCCCCGGGACTAGCCGATGAGCAGTTCTTC. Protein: CASSSPGLADEQFF.

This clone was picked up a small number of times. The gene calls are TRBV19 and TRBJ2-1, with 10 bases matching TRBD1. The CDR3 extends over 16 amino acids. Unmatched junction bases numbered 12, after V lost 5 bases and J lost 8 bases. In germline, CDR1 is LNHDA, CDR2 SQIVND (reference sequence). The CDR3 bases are TGTGCCAGTAGTGCTAGGACAGGGGGTTTGGTCTATGAGCAGTTCTTC. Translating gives CASSARTGGLVYEQFF. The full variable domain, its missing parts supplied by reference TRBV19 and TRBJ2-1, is DGGITQSPKYLFRKEGQNVTLSCEQNLNHDAMYWYRQDPGQGLRLIYYSQIVNDFQKGDIAEGYSVSREKKESFPLTVTSAQKNPTAFYLCASSARTGGLVYEQFFGPGTRLTVL.

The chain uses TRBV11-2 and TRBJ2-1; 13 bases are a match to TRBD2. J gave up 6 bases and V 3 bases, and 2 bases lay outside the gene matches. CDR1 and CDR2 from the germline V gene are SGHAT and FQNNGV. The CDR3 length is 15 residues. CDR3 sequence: CASSFRTSGGNEQFF. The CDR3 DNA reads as TGTGCCAGCAGCTTCCGGACTAGCGGGGGCAATGAGCAGTTCTTC.

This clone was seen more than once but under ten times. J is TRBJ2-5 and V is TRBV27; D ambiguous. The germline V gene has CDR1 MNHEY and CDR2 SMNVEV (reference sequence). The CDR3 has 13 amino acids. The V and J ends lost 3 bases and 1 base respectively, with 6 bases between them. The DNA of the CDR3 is TGTGCCAGCAGTTTGAGTCCCCAAGAGACCCAGTACTTC. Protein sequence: CASSLSPQETQYF.

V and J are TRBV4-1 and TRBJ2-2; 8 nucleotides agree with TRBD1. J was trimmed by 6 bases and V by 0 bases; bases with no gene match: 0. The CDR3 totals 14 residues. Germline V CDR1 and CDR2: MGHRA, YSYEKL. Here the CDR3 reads CASSQEQGAGELFF. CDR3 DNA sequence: TGCGCCAGCAGCCAAGAACAGGGGGCCGGGGAGCTGTTTTTT.

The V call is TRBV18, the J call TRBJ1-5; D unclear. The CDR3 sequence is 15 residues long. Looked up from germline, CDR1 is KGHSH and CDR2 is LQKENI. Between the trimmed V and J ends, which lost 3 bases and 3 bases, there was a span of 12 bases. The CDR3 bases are TGTGCCAGCTCACCCGTAGGAGATACCAATCAGCCCCAGCATTTT. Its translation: CASSPVGDTNQPQHF.

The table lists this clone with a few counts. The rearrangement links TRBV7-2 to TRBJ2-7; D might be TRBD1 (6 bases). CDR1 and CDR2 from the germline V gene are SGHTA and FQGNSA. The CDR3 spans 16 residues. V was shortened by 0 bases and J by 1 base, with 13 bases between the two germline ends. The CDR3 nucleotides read TGTGCCAGCAGCTTAGCGGCAGGGGACGGGTCCTACGAGCAGTACTTC. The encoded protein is CASSLAAGDGSYEQYF.

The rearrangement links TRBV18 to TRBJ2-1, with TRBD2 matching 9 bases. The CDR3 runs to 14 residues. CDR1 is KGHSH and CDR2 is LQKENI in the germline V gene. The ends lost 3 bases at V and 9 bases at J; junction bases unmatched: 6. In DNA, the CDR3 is TGTGCCAGCTCACCTGCGGGGGGGCTCTTTGAGCAGTTCTTC. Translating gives CASSPAGGLFEQFF.

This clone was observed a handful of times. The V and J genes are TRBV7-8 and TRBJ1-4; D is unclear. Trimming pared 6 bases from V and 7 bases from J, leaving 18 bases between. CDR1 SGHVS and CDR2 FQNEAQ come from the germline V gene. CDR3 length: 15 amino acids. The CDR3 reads CASRARFDIGEKLFF. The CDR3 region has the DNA TGTGCCAGCAGGGCCAGGTTTGATATCGGTGAAAAACTGTTTTTT.

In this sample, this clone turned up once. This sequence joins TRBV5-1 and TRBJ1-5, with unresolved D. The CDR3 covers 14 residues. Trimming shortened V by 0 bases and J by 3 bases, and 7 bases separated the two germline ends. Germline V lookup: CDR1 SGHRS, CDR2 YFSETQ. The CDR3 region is CASSLATVNQPQHF. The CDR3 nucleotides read TGCGCCAGCAGCTTGGCAACAGTCAATCAGCCCCAGCATTTT.

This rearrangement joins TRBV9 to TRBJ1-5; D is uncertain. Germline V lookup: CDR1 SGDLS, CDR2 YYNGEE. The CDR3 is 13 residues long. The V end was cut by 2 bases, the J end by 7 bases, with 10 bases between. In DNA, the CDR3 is TGTGCCAGCAGCGTGTCCCCCGGGCAGCCCCAGCATTTT. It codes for CASSVSPGQPQHF.

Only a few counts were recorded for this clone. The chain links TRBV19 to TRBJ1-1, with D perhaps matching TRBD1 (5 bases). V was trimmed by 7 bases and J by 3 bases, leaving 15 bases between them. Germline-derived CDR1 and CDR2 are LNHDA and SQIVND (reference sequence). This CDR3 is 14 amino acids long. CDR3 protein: CASTNLGGDTEAFF. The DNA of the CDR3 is TGTGCCAGTACCAACCTTGGGGGGGACACTGAAGCTTTCTTT.

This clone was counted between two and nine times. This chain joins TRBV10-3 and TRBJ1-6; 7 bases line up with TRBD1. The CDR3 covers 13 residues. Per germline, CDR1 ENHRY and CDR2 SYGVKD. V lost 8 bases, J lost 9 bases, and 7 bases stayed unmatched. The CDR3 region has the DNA TGTGCCATCCAGGGGGAGCAATTTTCACCCCTCCACTTT. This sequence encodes CAIQGEQFSPLHF.

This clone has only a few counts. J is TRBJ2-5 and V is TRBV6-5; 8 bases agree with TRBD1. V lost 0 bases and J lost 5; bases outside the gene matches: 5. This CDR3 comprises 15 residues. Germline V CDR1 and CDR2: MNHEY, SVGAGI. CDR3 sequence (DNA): TGTGCCAGCAGTTACTCTGCCGGACAGGGCGAGACCCAGTACTTC. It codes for CASSYSAGQGETQYF.